The T cell receptor (beta chain) under discussion was sequenced for a study of blood T cell repertoires in COVID-19. Across the study: The samples span acute and convalescent COVID-19 from the United States, Italy and Spain.

The length of the CDR3 is 13 residues. Deletions cut 2 bases from V and 10 bases from J, with 15 bases between. Germline CDR1 is SGDLS and CDR2 is YYNGEE. Here immunoSEQ multiplex PCR was the method, and the copy in TCRdb shows in-frame clones only, minus some. The data hold 100,000 to 120,000 clones, with 72% observed a single time. The chain combines TRBV9 with TRBJ1-2; a weak D match, TRBD1 (5 bases). Sequencing was performed on peripheral blood. The sequence derives from a woman aged 55-70 years with acute or convalescent COVID-19. The CDR3 is CASSVDRSLNYTF. Written as DNA, the CDR3 is TGTGCCAGCAGCGTCGACAGAAGTTTAAACTACACCTTC. Full variable domain (missing parts from reference TRBV9 and TRBJ1-2): DSGVTQTPKHLITATGQRVTLRCSPRSGDLSVYWYQQSLDQGLQFLIQYYNGEERAKGNILERFSAQQFPDLHSELNLSSLELGDSALYFCASSVDRSLNYTFGSGTRLTVV.